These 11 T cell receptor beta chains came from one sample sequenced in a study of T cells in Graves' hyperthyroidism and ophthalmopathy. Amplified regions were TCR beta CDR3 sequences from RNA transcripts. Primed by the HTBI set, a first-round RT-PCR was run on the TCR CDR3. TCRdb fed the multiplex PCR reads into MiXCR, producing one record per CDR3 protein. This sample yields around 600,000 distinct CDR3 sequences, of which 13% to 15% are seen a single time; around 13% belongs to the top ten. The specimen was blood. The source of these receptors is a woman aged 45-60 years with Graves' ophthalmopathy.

The DNA for the CDR3 is TGTGCCAGCAACCTCCTCCCCTATGGCTACACCTTC. This translates into CASNLLPYGYTF. The chain is built from TRBV28 and TRBJ1-2; D gene uncertain. Germline CDR1 reads MDHEN; CDR2 reads SYDVKM. V was pared by 7 bases and J by 4 bases, with 10 bases between. The CDR3 has 12 residues.

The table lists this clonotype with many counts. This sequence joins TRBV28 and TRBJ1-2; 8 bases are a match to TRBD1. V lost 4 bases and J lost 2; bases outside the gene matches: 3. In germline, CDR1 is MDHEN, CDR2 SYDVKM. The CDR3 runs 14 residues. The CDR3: CASSSTGGNYGYTF. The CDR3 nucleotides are TGTGCCAGCAGTTCAACAGGGGGGAACTATGGCTACACCTTC.

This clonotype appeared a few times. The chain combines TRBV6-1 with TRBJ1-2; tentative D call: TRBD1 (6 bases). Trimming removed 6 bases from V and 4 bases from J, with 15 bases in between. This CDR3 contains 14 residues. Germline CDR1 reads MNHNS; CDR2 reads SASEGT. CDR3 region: CASRVTGSLYGYTF. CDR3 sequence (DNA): TGTGCCAGCAGGGTCACAGGGAGCCTCTATGGCTACACCTTC.

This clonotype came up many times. The CDR3 DNA reads as TGTGCCAGCAGTTCAGGGGGCATGAACACTGAAGCTTTCTTT. Its translation is CASSSGGMNTEAFF. The gene calls are TRBV28 and TRBJ1-1; 8 nucleotides agree with TRBD1. V shed 4 bases, J shed 0 bases, and the junction held 1 base outside the gene matches. The CDR3 loop spans 14 amino acids. Germline-derived CDR1 and CDR2 are MDHEN and SYDVKM.

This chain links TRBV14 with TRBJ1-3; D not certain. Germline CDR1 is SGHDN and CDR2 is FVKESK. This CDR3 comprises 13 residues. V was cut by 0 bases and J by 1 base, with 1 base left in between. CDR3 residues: CASSQDSGNTIYF. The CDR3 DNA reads TGTGCCAGCAGCCAAGATTCTGGAAACACCATATATTTT.

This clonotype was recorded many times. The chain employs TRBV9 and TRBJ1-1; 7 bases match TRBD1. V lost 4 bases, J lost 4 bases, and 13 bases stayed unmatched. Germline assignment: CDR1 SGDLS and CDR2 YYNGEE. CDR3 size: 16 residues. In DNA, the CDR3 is TGTGCCAGCAGCCTCGGGACAGACCTTCTGTCCACTGAAGCTTTCTTT. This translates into CASSLGTDLLSTEAFF.

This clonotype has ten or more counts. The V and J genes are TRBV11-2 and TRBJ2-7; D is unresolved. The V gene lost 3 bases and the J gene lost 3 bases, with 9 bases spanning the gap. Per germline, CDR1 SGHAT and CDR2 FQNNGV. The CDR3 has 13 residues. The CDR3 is CASSLELNYEQYF. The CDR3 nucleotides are TGTGCCAGCAGCTTGGAGCTAAACTACGAGCAGTACTTC.

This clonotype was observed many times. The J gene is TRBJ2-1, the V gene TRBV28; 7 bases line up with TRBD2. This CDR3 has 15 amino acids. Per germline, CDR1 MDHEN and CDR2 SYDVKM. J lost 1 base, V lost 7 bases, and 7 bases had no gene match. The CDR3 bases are TGTGCCAGCAAAAAAGGGAGGGAATCCTACAATGAGCAGTTCTTC. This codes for CASKKGRESYNEQFF.

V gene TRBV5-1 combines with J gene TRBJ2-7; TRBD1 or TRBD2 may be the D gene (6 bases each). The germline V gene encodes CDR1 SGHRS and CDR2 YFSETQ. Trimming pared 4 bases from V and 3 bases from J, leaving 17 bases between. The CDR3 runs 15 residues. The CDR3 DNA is TGCGCCAGCAGCAATCCCAAGGGGGGAGGCTACGAGCAGTACTTC. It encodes CASSNPKGGGYEQYF.

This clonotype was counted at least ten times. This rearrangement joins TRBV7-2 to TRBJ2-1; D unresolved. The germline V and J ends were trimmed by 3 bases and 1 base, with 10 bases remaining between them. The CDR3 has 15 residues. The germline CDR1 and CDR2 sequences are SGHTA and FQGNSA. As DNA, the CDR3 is TGTGCCAGCAGCTTTTCCATCAGGTCCTACAATGAGCAGTTCTTC. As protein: CASSFSIRSYNEQFF.

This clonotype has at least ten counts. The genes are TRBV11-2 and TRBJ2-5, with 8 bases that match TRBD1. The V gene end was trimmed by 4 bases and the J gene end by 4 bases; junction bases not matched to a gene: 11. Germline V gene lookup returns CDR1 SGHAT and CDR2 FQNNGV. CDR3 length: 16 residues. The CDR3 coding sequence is TGTGCCAGCAGCTCTGGACAGGGCCCAAGTGGAGAGACCCAGTACTTC. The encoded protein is CASSSGQGPSGETQYF.